The present entry profiles one T cell receptor beta chain with its context. Its target is unknown. This sample stems from a study of T cell responses to AZD1222 COVID-19 vaccine. Sequencing was performed with immunoSEQ multiplex PCR; in TCRdb, only in-frame clones are kept and a portion is missing. The sample records roughly 150,000 clones, 85% to 95% being singletons. Notes on the study in general: It should be noted that donors were predominantly white British and more often female, and clonal diversity was possibly underestimated. Samples come after the peak T cell response, not at day 14.

The germline V gene has CDR1 MNHEY and CDR2 SMNVEV (reference sequence). This CDR3 has 17 residues. The V and J ends lost 2 bases and 4 bases, in that order; junction bases with no gene match: 11. This TCR was sampled from an adult in good health. The material was peripheral blood, obtained on day 0 of AZD1222 vaccination. The gene calls are TRBV27 and TRBJ1-5; 7 bases agree with TRBD1. The DNA for the CDR3 is TGTGCCAGCAGTTTAGGAGGGACAGTTAGGGGTAATCAGCCCCAGCATTTT. Translation gives CASSLGGTVRGNQPQHF.